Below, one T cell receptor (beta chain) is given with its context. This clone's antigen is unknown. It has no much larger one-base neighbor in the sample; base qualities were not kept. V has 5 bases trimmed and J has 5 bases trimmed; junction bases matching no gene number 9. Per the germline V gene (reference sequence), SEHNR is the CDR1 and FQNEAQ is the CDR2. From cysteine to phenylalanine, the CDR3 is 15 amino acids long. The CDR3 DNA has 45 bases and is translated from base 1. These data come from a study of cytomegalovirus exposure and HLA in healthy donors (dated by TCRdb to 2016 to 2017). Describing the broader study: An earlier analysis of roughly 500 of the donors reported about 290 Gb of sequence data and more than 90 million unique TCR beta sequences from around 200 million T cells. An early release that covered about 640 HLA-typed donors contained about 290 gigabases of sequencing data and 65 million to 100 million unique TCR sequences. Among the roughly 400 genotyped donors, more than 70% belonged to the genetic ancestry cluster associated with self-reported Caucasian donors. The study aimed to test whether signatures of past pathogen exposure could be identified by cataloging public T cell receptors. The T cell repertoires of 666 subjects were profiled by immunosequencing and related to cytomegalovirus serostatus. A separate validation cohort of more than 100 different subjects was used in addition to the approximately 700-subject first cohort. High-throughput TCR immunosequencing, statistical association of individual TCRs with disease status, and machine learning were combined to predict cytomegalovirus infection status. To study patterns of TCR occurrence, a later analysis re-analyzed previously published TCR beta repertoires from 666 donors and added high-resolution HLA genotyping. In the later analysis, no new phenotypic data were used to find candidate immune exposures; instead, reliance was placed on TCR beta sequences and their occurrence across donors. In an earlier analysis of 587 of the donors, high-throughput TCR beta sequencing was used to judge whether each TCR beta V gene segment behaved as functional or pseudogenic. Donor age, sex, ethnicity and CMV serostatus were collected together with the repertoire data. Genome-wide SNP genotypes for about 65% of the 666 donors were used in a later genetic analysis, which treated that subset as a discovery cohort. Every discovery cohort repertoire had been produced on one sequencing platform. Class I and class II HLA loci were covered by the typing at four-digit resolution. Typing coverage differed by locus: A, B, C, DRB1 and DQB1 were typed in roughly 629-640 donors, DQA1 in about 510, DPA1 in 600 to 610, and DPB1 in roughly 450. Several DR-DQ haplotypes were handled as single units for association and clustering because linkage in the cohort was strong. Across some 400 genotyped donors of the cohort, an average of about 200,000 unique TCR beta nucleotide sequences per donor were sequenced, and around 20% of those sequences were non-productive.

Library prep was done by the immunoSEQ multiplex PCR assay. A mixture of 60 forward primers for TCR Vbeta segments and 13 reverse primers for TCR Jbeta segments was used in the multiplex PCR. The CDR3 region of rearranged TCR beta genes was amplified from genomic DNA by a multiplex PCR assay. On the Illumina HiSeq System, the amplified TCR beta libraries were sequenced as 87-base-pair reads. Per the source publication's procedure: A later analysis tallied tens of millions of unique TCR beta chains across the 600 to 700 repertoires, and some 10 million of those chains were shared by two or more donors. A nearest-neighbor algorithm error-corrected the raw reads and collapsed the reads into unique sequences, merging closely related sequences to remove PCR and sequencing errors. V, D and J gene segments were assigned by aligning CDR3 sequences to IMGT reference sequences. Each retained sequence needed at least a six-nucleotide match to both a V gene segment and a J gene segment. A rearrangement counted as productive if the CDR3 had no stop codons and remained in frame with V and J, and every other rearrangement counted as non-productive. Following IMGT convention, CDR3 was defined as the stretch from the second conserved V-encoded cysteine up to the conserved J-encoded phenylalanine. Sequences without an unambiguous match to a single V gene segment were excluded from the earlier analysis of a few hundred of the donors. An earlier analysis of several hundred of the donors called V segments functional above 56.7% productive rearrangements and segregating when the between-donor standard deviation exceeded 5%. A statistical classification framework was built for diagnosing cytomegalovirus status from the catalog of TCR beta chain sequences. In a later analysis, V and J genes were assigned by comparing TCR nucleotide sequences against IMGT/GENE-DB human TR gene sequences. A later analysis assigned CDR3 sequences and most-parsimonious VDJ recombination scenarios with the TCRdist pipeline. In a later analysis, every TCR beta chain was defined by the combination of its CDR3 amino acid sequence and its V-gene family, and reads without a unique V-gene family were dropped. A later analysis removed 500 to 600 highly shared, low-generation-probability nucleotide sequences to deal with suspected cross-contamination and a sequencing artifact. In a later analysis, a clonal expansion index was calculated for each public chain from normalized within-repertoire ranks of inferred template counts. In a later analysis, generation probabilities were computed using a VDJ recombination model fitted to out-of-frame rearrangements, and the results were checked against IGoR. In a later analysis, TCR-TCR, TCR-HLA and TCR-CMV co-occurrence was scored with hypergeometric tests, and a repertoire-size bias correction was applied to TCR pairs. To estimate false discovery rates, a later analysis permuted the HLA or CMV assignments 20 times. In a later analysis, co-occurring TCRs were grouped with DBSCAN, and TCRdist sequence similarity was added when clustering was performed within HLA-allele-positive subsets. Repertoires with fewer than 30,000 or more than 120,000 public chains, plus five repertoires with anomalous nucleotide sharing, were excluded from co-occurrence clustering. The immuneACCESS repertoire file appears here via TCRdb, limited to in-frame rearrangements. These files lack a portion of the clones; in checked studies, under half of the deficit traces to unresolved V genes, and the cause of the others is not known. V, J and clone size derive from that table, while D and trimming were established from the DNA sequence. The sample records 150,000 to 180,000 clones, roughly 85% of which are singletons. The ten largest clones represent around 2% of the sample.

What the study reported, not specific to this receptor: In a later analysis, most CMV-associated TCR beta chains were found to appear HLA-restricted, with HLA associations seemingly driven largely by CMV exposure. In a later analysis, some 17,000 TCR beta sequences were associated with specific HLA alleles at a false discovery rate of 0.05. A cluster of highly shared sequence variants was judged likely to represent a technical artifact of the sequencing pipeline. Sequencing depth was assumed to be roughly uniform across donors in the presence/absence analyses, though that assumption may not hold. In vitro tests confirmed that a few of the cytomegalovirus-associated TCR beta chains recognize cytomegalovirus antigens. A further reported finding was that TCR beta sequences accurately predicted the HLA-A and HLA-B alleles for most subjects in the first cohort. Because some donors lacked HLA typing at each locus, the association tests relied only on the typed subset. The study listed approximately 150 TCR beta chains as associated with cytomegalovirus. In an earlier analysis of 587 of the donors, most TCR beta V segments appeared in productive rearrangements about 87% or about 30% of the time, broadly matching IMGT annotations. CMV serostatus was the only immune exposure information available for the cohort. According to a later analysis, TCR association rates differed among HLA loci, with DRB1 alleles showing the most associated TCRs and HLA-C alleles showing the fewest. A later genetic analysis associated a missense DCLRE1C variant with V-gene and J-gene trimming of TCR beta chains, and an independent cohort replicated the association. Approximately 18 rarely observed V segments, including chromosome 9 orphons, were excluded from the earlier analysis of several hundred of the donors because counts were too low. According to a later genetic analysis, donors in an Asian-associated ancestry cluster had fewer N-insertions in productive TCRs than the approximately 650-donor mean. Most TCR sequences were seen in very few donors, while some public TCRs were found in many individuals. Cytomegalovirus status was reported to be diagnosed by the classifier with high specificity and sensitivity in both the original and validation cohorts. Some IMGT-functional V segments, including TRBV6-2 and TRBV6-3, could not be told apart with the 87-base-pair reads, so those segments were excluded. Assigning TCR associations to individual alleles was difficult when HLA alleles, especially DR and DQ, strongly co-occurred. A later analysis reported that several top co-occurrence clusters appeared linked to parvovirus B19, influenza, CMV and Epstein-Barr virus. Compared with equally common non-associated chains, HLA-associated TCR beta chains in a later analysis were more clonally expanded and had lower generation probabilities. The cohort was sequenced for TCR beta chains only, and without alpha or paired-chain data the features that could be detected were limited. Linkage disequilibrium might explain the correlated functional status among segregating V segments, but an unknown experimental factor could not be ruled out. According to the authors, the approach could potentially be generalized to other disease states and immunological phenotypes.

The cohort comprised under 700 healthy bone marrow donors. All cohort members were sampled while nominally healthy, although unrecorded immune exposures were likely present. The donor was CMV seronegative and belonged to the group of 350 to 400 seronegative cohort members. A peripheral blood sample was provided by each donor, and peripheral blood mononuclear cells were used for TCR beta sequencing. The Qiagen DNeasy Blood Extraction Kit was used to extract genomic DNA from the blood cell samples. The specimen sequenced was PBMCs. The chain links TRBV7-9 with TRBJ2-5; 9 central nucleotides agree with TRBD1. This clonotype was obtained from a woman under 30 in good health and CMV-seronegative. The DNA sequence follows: TGTGCCAGCAGCACACGGACAGGGGACAAGGAGACCCAGTACTTC. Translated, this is CASSTRTGDKETQYF. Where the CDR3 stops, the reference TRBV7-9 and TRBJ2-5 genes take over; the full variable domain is DTGVSQNPRHKITKRGQNVTFRCDPISEHNRLYWYRQTLGQGPEFLTYFQNEAQLEKSRLLSDRFSAERPKGSFSTLEIQRTEQGDSAMYLCASSTRTGDKETQYFGPGTRLLVL.